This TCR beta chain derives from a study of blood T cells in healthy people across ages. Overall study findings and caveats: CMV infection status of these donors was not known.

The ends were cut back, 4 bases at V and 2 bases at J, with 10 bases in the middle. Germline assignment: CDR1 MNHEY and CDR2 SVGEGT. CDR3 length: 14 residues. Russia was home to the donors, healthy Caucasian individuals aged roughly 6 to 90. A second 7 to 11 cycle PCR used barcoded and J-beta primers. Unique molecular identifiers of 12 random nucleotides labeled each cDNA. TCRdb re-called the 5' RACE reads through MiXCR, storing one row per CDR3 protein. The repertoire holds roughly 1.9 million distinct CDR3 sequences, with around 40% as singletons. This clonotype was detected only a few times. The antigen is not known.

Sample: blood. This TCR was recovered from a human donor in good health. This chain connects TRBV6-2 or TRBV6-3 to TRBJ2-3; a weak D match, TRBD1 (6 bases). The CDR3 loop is CASSLGAFTDTQYF. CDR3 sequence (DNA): TGTGCCAGCAGTTTGGGGGCCTTCACAGATACGCAGTATTTT.